This paragraph covers one T cell receptor beta chain sequence. Its matching antigen is unknown. Every donor was a Caucasian adult from Nashville, Tennessee. Measured with immunoSEQ multiplex PCR; TCRdb has only the in-frame clones, and not every one. This table holds about 2.5 million clones, approximately 90% found once. The data stem from a study of shared clonotypes between healthy human individuals. Overall study results and limits: Memory subsets had estimated richness that was generally smaller than that of naive subsets.

V shed 6 bases and J 3 bases; nucleotides not matched to a gene: 7. The CDR3 is made up of 16 amino acids. The germline V gene encodes CDR1 WNHNN and CDR2 SYGVQD (reference sequence). The clonotype was recovered from a man younger than 35 in good health. Some clones in this sample may be carry-over from other donors' samples. The sequenced material came from naive CD4+ T cells from PBMCs. The subset denotes: CD45RA+ positively selected. The rearrangement links TRBV10-1 to TRBJ2-1; TRBD2 agrees at 11 bases. Here the CDR3 DNA reads TGCGCCAGCAGCGCTAGCGGGAGGACCGACTACAATGAGCAGTTCTTC. It codes for CASSASGRTDYNEQFF.